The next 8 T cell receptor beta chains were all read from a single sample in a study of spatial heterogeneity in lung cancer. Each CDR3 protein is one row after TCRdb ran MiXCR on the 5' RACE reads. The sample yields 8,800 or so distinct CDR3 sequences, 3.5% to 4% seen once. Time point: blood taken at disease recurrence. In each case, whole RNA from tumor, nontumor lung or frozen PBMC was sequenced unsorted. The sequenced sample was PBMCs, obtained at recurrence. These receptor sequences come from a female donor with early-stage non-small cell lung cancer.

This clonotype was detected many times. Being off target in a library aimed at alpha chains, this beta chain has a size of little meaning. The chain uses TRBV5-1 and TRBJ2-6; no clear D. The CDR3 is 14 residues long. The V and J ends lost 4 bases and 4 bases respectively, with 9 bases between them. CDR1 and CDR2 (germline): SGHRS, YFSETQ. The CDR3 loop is CASSQRSGANVLTF. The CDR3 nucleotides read TGCGCCAGCAGCCAACGATCCGGGGCCAACGTCCTGACTTTC. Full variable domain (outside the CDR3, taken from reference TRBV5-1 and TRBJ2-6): KAGVTQTPRYLIKTRGQQVTLSCSPISGHRSVSWYQQTPGQGLQFLFEYFSETQRNKGNFPGRFSGRQFSNSRSEMNVSTLELGDSALYLCASSQRSGANVLTFGAGSRLTVL.

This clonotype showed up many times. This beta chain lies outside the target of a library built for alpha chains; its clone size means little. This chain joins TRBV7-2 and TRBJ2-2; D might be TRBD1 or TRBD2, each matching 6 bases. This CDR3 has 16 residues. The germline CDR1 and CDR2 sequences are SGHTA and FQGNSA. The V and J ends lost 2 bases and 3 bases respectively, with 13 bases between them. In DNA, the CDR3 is TGTGCCAGCAGCTTACTACGGGGGCCATACACCGGGGAGCTGTTTTTT. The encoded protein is CASSLLRGPYTGELFF. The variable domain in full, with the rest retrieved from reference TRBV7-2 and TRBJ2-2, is GAGVSQSPSNKVTEKGKDVELRCDPISGHTALYWYRQSLGQGLEFLIYFQGNSAPDKSGLPSDRFSAERTGGSVSTLTIQRTQQEDSAVYLCASSLLRGPYTGELFFGEGSRLTVL.

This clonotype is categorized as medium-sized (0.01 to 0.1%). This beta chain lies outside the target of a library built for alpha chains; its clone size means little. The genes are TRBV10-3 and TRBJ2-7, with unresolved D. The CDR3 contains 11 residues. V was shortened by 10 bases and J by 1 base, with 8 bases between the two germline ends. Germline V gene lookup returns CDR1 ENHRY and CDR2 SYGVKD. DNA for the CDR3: TGTGCCACCTTTTCTTCCTACGAGCAGTACTTC. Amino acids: CATFSSYEQYF.

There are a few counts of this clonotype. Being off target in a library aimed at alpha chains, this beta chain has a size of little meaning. CDR3 region: CASSLARGYEQYF. CDR3 in DNA: TGCGCCAGCAGCTTGGCCCGAGGGTACGAGCAGTACTTC. The chain links TRBV5-1 to TRBJ2-7, with D possibly matching TRBD2 (5 bases). Between the trimmed V and J ends, which lost 0 bases and 4 bases, there was a span of 8 bases. The CDR3 totals 13 residues. CDR1 SGHRS and CDR2 YFSETQ come from the germline V gene.

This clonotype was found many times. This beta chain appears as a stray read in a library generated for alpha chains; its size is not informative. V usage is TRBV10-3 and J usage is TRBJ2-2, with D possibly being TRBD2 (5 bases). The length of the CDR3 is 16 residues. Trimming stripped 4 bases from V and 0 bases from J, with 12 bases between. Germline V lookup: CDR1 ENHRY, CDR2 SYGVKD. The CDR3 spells CAISGMDWTNTGELFF. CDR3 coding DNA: TGTGCCATCAGTGGCATGGACTGGACGAACACCGGGGAGCTGTTTTTT.

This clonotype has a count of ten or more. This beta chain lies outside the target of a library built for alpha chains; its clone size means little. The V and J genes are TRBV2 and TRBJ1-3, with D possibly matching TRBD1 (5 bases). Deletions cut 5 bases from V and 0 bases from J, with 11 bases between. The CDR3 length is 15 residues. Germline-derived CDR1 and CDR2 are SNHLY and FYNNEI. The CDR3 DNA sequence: TGTGCCAGCAGTACCGGGACCCTCTCTGGAAACACCATATATTTT. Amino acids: CASSTGTLSGNTIYF.

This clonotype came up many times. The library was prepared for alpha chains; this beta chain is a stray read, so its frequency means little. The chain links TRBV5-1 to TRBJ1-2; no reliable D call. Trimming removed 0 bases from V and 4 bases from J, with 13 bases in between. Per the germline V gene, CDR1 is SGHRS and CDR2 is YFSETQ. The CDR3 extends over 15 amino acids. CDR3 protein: CASSLASGKFYGYTF. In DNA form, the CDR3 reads TGCGCCAGCAGCTTGGCCTCTGGGAAATTCTATGGCTACACCTTC. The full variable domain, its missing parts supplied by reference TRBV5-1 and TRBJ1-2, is KAGVTQTPRYLIKTRGQQVTLSCSPISGHRSVSWYQQTPGQGLQFLFEYFSETQRNKGNFPGRFSGRQFSNSRSEMNVSTLELGDSALYLCASSLASGKFYGYTFGSGTRLTVV.

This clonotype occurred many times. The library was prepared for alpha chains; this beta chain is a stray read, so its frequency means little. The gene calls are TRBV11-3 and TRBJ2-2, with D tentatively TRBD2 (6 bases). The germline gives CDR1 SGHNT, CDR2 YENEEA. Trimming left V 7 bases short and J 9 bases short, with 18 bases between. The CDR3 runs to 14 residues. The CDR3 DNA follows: TGTGCCAGCACCCCAGGAGGGAGCGGCAGGGAGCTGTTTTTT. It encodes CASTPGGSGRELFF.